This TCR beta chain was recorded in a study of blood T cells in healthy people across ages. With a J-beta primer mix and a sample-barcoded 5' primer, a second PCR ran 7 to 11 cycles. TCRdb reanalysed the 5' RACE reads using MiXCR and keeps one entry per CDR3 protein. The sample carries 1.8 million or so distinct CDR3 sequences, about 39% recorded once. This clonotype was recorded a few times. This CDR3 is built from 15 residues. Losses at the gene ends were 4 bases for V and 3 bases for J; bases not matched to a gene: 6. Germline V CDR1 and CDR2: SNHLY, FYNNEI. This receptor was taken from a human donor in good health. Source material: blood. The rearrangement uses TRBV2 and TRBJ1-5; 7 bases fit TRBD1. The CDR3 DNA is TGTGCCAGCAGTGTCACAGGGGATAACAATCAGCCCCAGCATTTT. Protein: CASSVTGDNNQPQHF.